The 14 T cell receptor beta chains below all came from one sample that was sequenced in a study of T cell responses to AZD1222 COVID-19 vaccine. Using immunoSEQ multiplex PCR, the repertoire was profiled, and TCRdb retains in-frame clones only, with some absent. This repertoire shows approximately 300,000 clones, approximately 94% found once; its top ten account for around 0.6%. Specimen: peripheral blood, collected 28 days after the second AZD1222 dose. Every receptor here comes from an adult who received the AZD1222 COVID-19 vaccine.

The rearrangement links TRBV20-1 to TRBJ1-5, with D hard to call. The CDR3 is 14 amino acids. CDR1 and CDR2 (germline): DFQATT, SNEGSKA (reference sequence). Trimming shortened V by 3 bases and J by 2 bases, and 11 bases separated the two germline ends. CDR3 protein: CSASEVRRNQPQHF. As DNA, the CDR3 is TGCAGTGCTAGTGAGGTCCGACGCAATCAGCCCCAGCATTTT.

V gene TRBV20-1 combines with J gene TRBJ2-5; tentatively, D is TRBD1 (6 bases). The CDR3 sequence is 12 residues long. Between the trimmed V and J ends, which lost 3 bases and 5 bases, there was a span of 10 bases. Germline CDR1 is DFQATT and CDR2 is SNEGSKA (reference sequence). Written as DNA, the CDR3 is TGCAGTGCTAGTCAGGGGCCGGAGACCCAGTACTTC. Encoded protein: CSASQGPETQYF.

In this sample, this clone turned up once. V and J are TRBV5-1 and TRBJ2-1; unclear D gene. This CDR3 region has 16 residues. Trimming took 0 bases from V and 4 from J, leaving 14 bases between them. Germline assignment: CDR1 SGHRS and CDR2 YFSETQ. DNA of the CDR3: TGCGCCAGCAGCTTGGCCTACGAATTAGGATACAATGAGCAGTTCTTC. This translates into CASSLAYELGYNEQFF.

This sequence joins TRBV11-3 and TRBJ1-1, with D maybe TRBD1 (5 bases). Germline lookup yields CDR1 SGHNT and CDR2 YENEEA. CDR3 length: 13 residues. The ends were cut back, 0 bases at V and 4 bases at J, with 6 bases in the middle. The CDR3 nucleotides read TGTGCCAGCAGCTTAGACGGGGGCACTGAAGCTTTCTTT. Amino acids: CASSLDGGTEAFF.

This clone appeared once. The chain joins TRBV6-6 to TRBJ2-1, with TRBD2 matching over 14 bases. The CDR3 contains 15 residues. Germline V gene data show CDR1 as MNHNY and CDR2 as SVGAGI (reference sequence). V was pared by 2 bases and J by 6 bases, with 0 bases of the junction left unmatched. In nucleotides, the CDR3 is TGTGCCAGCAGTTACGGACTAGCGGGGGGCAATGAGCAGTTCTTC. It specifies CASSYGLAGGNEQFF.

The chain links TRBV6-6 to TRBJ2-7, with 10 bases aligning to TRBD1. Germline lookup yields CDR1 MNHNY and CDR2 SVGAGI (reference sequence). The CDR3 covers 15 residues. J was trimmed by 6 bases and V by 6 bases; bases with no gene match: 11. This chain's CDR3 is CASSPPGQGSREQYF. The CDR3 nucleotides are TGTGCCAGCAGCCCTCCGGGACAGGGGTCTCGCGAGCAGTACTTC.

This chain uses TRBV27 with TRBJ1-1; no clear D gene. The germline V gene has CDR1 MNHEY and CDR2 SMNVEV (reference sequence). V lost 6 bases and J 1 base, leaving 6 bases between the germline ends. CDR3 length: 12 residues. The chain's CDR3 is CASSRPNTEAFF. The CDR3 DNA sequence: TGTGCCAGCAGCCGGCCGAACACTGAAGCTTTCTTT.

The chain links TRBV7-3 to TRBJ2-3; no definite D call. CDR1 is SGHTA, CDR2 FQGTGA, per germline. With 0 bases removed from V and 5 bases from J, the gap between germline ends came to 12 bases. CDR3 length equals 15 residues. Here the CDR3 reads CASSLTIDRGDTQYF. The CDR3 nucleotides are TGTGCCAGCAGCTTAACGATCGATCGAGGAGATACGCAGTATTTT.

This chain joins TRBV13 and TRBJ2-2, with D unresolved. This CDR3 is built from 15 residues. The germline gives CDR1 PRHDT, CDR2 FYEKMQ (reference sequence). V shed 0 bases and J shed 1 base, with 6 bases lying between them. The CDR3 sequence: CASSLGALNTGELFF. The CDR3 nucleotides read TGTGCCAGCAGCTTAGGGGCTTTGAACACCGGGGAGCTGTTTTTT.

The V gene is TRBV6-5, the J gene TRBJ1-2; D is ambiguous. The CDR3 length is 11 residues. Trimming took off 4 bases at V and 4 bases at J, with 4 bases between the two ends. CDR1 and CDR2 (germline): MNHEY, SVGAGI. The CDR3 region is CASSSSYGYTF. The CDR3 DNA sequence: TGTGCCAGCAGTTCGTCCTATGGCTACACCTTC.

The V and J genes are TRBV7-3 and TRBJ1-1, with D hard to call. The CDR3 extends over 13 amino acids. Per germline, CDR1 SGHTA and CDR2 FQGTGA. Trimming shortened V by 5 bases and J by 4 bases, and 11 bases separated the two germline ends. The CDR3 sequence is CASSPRPSTEAFF. CDR3 DNA: TGTGCCAGCAGCCCTAGGCCTAGCACTGAAGCTTTCTTT.

This clone was seen just once. This sequence joins TRBV7-6 and TRBJ2-2; the D gene is possibly TRBD1 (5 bases). This CDR3 comprises 13 residues. The germline gives CDR1 SGHVS, CDR2 FNYEAQ. The V end lost 4 bases, the J end lost 7 bases, and 10 bases lay between the germline ends. The CDR3, as DNA: TGTGCCAGCAGCTCGACAGCTAGCGGGGAGCTGTTTTTT. Protein sequence: CASSSTASGELFF.

This sequence joins TRBV6-5 and TRBJ1-5; D is uncertain. The CDR3 covers 14 residues. Between the trimmed V and J ends, which lost 6 bases and 7 bases, there was a span of 16 bases. Germline CDR1 reads MNHEY; CDR2 reads SVGAGI. The CDR3 DNA is TGTGCCAGCAGCCAGCTTTGGGGAGCCCAGCCCCAGCATTTT. Its protein product is CASSQLWGAQPQHF.

The genes are TRBV28 and TRBJ1-1, with D unclear. The CDR3 is 15 amino acids. Germline CDR1 MDHEN, CDR2 SYDVKM. Between the trimmed V and J ends, which lost 4 bases and 1 base, there was a span of 13 bases. The CDR3: CASSSWVRPNTEAFF. The CDR3 DNA is TGTGCCAGCAGTTCCTGGGTGAGGCCGAACACTGAAGCTTTCTTT. Variable domain in full (rest from reference TRBV28 and TRBJ1-1): DVKVTQSSRYLVKRTGEKVFLECVQDMDHENMFWYRQDPGLGLRLIYFSYDVKMKEKGDIPEGYSVSREKKERFSLILESASTNQTSMYLCASSSWVRPNTEAFFGQGTRLTVV.